The following is a TCR beta chain sequence with its context. Original methodology: Nucleated cell counts were estimated from reference gene primer amplification. TCRdb's copy holds only in-frame clones and misses some; the assay was immunoSEQ multiplex PCR. D and trimming were read from the DNA, whereas the V and J calls and clone size are those reported in that table. The repertoire holds 97,000 or so clones, with around 90% as singletons. Losses at the gene ends were 7 bases for V and 4 bases for J; bases not matched to a gene: 13. The CDR3 has 16 amino acids. Germline V gene data show CDR1 as MDHEN and CDR2 as SYDVKM. These data come from a study of blood T cell repertoires in COVID-19.

Sequenced: peripheral blood. The chain joins TRBV28 to TRBJ1-2, with 9 bases that match TRBD1. The receptor was derived from a man younger than 35 with acute or convalescent COVID-19. The CDR3 reads CASINRPPTGGYGYTF. The CDR3 nucleotides read TGTGCCAGCATCAATAGGCCCCCGACAGGGGGCTATGGCTACACCTTC.